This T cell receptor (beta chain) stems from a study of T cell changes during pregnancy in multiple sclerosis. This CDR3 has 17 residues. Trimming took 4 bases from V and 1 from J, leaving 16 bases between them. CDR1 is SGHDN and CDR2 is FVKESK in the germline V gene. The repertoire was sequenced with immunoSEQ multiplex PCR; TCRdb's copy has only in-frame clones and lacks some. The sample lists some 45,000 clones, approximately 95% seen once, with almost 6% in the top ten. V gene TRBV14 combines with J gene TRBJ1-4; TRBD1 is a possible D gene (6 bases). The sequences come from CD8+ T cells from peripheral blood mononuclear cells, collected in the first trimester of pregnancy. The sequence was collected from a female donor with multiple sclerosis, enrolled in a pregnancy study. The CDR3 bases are TGTGCCAGCAGCCGATCCGGGACAAAGGAAACTAATGAAAAACTGTTTTTT. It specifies CASSRSGTKETNEKLFF.